This T cell receptor beta chain was captured by sequencing in a study of blood T cell repertoires in COVID-19. Measured with immunoSEQ multiplex PCR; TCRdb has only the in-frame clones, and not every one. In the table there are 60,000 to 80,000 clones, 88% of which are singletons. J was trimmed by 4 bases and V by 0 bases; bases with no gene match: 3. The germline gives CDR1 SGHDT, CDR2 YYEEEE. The CDR3 sequence is 14 residues long. This receptor was taken from a woman in her 70s with acute or convalescent COVID-19. The chain recombines TRBV5-6 with TRBJ1-1; 7 nucleotides line up with TRBD1. The sequencing sample was made of peripheral blood. Here the CDR3 reads CASSLGQGATEAFF. The CDR3 nucleotides are TGTGCCAGCAGCTTGGGACAGGGAGCCACTGAAGCTTTCTTT.